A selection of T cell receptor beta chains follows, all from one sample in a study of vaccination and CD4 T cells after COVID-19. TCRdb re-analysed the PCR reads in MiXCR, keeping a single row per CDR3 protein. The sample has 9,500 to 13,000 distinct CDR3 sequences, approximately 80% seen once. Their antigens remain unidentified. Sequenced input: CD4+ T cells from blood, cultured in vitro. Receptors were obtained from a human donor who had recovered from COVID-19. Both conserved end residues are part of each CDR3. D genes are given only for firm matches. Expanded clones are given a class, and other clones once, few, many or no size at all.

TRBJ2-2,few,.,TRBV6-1,CASKPRRNTGELFF,TGTGCCAGCAAACCCCGCCGGAACACCGGGGAGCTGTTTTTT
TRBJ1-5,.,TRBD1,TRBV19,CASSMSGQGNQPQHF,TGTGCCAGTAGTATGTCGGGACAGGGTAATCAGCCCCAGCATTTT
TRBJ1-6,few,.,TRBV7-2,CASSLARTSNSPLHF,TGTGCCAGCAGCTTAGCCAGGACCAGTAATTCACCCCTCCACTTT
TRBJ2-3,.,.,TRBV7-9,CASSRGTPTTQYF,TGTGCCAGCAGCCGGGGGACACCCACCACGCAGTATTTT
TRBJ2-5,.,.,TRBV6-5,CASSYSGGGWETQYF,TGTGCCAGCAGTTACTCCGGAGGGGGCTGGGAGACCCAGTACTTC
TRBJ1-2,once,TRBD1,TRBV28,CASSSPGTGPYGYTF,TGTGCCAGCAGCTCCCCCGGGACAGGCCCCTATGGCTACACCTTC
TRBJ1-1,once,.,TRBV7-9,CASSSDTGSGTEAFF,TGTGCCAGCAGCTCGGATACAGGGAGTGGGACTGAAGCTTTCTTT
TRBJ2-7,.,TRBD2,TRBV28,CASSFGSSGRSVQYF,TGTGCCAGCAGTTTTGGCTCTAGCGGGAGATCTGTGCAGTACTTC
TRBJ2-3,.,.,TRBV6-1,CASSPGRSTDTQYF,TGTGCCAGCAGCCCTGGCCGGAGCACAGATACGCAGTATTTT
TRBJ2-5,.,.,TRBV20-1,CSASDLFGIETQYF,TGCAGTGCTAGTGATCTTTTCGGGATCGAGACCCAGTACTTC
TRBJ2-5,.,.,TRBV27,CASSPGGGRRETQYF,TGTGCCAGCAGCCCAGGGGGGGGGCGCCGAGAGACCCAGTACTTC
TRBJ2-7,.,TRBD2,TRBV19,CASGRRTSGSYEQYF,TGTGCCAGTGGGCGGAGGACTAGCGGATCCTACGAGCAGTACTTC
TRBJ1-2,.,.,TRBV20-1,CSASAQTTTGYTF,TGCAGTGCTAGTGCCCAAACTACGACTGGCTACACCTTC
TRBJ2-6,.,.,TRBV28,CASSVQGGANVLTF,TGTGCCAGCAGTGTCCAGGGTGGGGCCAACGTCCTGACTTTC
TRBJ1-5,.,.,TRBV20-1,CSARERPLSNQPQHF,TGCAGTGCTAGAGAGAGACCTCTTAGCAATCAGCCCCAGCATTTT
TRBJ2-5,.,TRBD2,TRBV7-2,CASSWGPAGGPGETQYF,TGTGCCAGCAGCTGGGGGCCAGCGGGAGGGCCGGGGGAGACCCAGTACTTC
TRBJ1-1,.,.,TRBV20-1,CSARLTGANTEAFF,TGCAGTGCTAGGTTAACGGGAGCGAACACTGAAGCTTTCTTT
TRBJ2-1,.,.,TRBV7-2,CASSPRRSVDEQFF,TGTGCCAGCAGCCCCCGGAGGAGCGTCGATGAGCAGTTCTTC
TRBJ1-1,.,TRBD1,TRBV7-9,CASSLTGGPRGTEAFF,TGTGCCAGCAGCTTAACAGGGGGCCCCCGAGGGACTGAAGCTTTCTTT
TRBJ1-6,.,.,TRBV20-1,CSARDGVSSGRSPLHF,TGCAGTGCTAGAGATGGGGTTTCGAGTGGTCGCTCACCCCTCCACTTT
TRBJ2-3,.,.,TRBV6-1,CASSRPDTQYF,TGTGCCAGCAGTCGGCCAGATACGCAGTATTTT
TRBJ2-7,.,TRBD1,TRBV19,CASRYTDRAHEQYF,TGTGCCAGTAGATACACCGACAGGGCCCACGAGCAGTACTTC
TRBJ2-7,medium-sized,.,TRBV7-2,CASSSYLTDFWYF,TGTGCCAGCAGCTCTTACCTGACTGACTTTTGGTACTTC
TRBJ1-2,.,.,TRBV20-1,CSARGDGLLGYTF,TGCAGTGCTAGGGGGGACGGACTTCTGGGCTACACCTTC
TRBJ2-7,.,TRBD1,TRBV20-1,CSARDARQGSYEQYF,TGCAGTGCTAGAGATGCGAGACAGGGTTCCTACGAGCAGTACTTC
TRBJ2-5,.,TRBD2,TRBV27,CASSLKGTGTKRETQYF,TGTGCCAGCAGTTTAAAGGGGACGGGGACTAAAAGGGAGACCCAGTACTTC
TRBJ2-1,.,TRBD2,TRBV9,CASSVGVLGSGSSNEQFF,TGTGCCAGCAGCGTAGGAGTTTTGGGCAGCGGGAGTAGTAATGAGCAGTTCTTC
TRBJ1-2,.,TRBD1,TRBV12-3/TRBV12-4,CASVGTGPSGYTF,TGTGCCAGCGTCGGGACAGGGCCTTCTGGCTACACCTTC
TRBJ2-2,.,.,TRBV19,CASSEGRRDRNTGELFF,TGTGCCAGTAGTGAAGGTCGGCGGGACAGGAACACCGGGGAGCTGTTTTTT
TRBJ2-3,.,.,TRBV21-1,CASSKTMRGTQYF,TGTGCCAGCAGCAAGACTATGAGAGGTACGCAGTATTTT
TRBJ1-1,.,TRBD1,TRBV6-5,CASSSHTGGSAEAFF,TGTGCCAGCAGTTCCCACACAGGGGGCAGCGCTGAAGCTTTCTTT
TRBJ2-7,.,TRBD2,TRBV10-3,CAISSQAGGTSPPYEQYF,TGTGCCATCAGCTCCCAGGCGGGGGGGACTTCCCCCCCCTACGAGCAGTACTTC
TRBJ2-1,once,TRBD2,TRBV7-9,CAEPTAGGPNEQFF,TGTGCCGAGCCCACAGCGGGAGGGCCTAATGAGCAGTTCTTC
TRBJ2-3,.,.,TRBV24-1,CATSDHRTHTDTQYF,TGTGCCACCAGTGACCATCGGACACACACAGATACGCAGTATTTT
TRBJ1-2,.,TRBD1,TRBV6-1,CASSLRDRGPYGYGYTF,TGTGCCAGCAGCCTTCGGGACAGGGGGCCGTATGGCTATGGCTACACCTTC
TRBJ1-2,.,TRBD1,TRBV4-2,CASSQFGTDYGYTF,TGTGCCAGCAGCCAATTTGGGACAGACTATGGCTACACCTTC
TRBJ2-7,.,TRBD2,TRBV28,CASRPGLAEIGTYEQYF,TGTGCCAGCAGACCGGGACTAGCGGAGATTGGGACCTACGAGCAGTACTTC
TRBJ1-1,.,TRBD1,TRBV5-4,CASSFGQGRVNTEAFF,TGTGCCAGCAGCTTTGGACAGGGAAGAGTGAACACTGAAGCTTTCTTT
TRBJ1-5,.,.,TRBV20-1,CSARPKTGVDGNQPQHF,TGCAGTGCTAGACCGAAGACAGGAGTTGATGGCAATCAGCCCCAGCATTTT
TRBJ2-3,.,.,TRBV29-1,CSVVWGSTDTQYF,TGCAGCGTTGTTTGGGGGAGTACAGATACGCAGTATTTT
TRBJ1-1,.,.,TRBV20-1,CRPGEAFF,TGCAGGCCAGGTGAAGCTTTCTTT
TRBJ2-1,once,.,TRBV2,CATPLVGSYNEQFF,TGTGCCACCCCACTAGTGGGGTCCTACAATGAGCAGTTCTTC
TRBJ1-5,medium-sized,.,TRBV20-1,CSAREAAAHHPQHF,TGCAGTGCTAGAGAGGCAGCAGCGCATCATCCCCAGCATTTT
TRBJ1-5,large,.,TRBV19,CASSLPPVINQPQHF,TGTGCCAGTAGTCTCCCCCCAGTCATCAATCAGCCCCAGCATTTT
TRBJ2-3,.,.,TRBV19,CASSRAGSTDTQYF,TGTGCCAGTAGTAGGGCGGGCTCCACAGATACGCAGTATTTT
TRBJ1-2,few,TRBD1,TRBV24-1,CATSDRTGGYGYTF,TGTGCCACCAGTGACCGGACAGGTGGATATGGCTACACCTTC
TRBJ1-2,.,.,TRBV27,CASSLLGGRDGYTF,TGTGCCAGCAGTTTATTGGGGGGGCGGGATGGCTACACCTTC
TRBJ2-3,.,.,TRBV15,CATSASPPDTQYF,TGTGCCACCTCGGCATCCCCGCCAGATACGCAGTATTTT
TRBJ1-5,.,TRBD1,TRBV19,CASSNTGGGKEPQHF,TGTGCCAGTAGTAACACAGGGGGCGGCAAGGAGCCCCAGCATTTT
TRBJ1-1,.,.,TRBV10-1,CATRTAKNTEAFF,TGCGCCACCCGGACAGCCAAGAACACTGAAGCTTTCTTT
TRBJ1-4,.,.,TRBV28,CASSSPGTNEKLFF,TGTGCCAGCAGTTCTCCCGGGACCAATGAAAAACTGTTTTTT
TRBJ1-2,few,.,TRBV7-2,CASSLARSFANYGYTF,TGTGCCAGCAGCTTAGCTAGGTCATTCGCTAACTATGGCTACACCTTC